This record looks at one T cell receptor beta chain sequence and its context. As yet, its antigen is unknown. The data originate from a study of monozygotic twins with inflammatory bowel disease. Notes on the study in general: Whereas healthy co-twins had higher TCRbeta diversity (inverse Simpson), IBD patients had lower diversity. Researchers reported no repertoire similarity difference between concordant and discordant twins, possibly from limited power. Discrimination among different T cell subtypes was not achievable.

The template switching step added UMIs that contained a 6-nucleotide sample barcode. Using the 5' RACE reads, TCRdb records one entry per CDR3 protein without DNA. In all, the sample yields around 97,000 distinct CDR3 sequences. This CDR3 spans 15 amino acids. The germline CDR1 and CDR2 sequences are SGHRS and YFSETQ. The gene calls are TRBV5-1 and TRBJ2-2; the TRBD1 assignment by TCRdb is unverifiable without DNA. Sequencing was done on a sample of blood. The sequence was obtained from a human donor with ulcerative colitis or Crohn's disease, or a healthy co-twin of an affected twin (not recorded which). CDR3 region: CASSLPGANTGELFF.